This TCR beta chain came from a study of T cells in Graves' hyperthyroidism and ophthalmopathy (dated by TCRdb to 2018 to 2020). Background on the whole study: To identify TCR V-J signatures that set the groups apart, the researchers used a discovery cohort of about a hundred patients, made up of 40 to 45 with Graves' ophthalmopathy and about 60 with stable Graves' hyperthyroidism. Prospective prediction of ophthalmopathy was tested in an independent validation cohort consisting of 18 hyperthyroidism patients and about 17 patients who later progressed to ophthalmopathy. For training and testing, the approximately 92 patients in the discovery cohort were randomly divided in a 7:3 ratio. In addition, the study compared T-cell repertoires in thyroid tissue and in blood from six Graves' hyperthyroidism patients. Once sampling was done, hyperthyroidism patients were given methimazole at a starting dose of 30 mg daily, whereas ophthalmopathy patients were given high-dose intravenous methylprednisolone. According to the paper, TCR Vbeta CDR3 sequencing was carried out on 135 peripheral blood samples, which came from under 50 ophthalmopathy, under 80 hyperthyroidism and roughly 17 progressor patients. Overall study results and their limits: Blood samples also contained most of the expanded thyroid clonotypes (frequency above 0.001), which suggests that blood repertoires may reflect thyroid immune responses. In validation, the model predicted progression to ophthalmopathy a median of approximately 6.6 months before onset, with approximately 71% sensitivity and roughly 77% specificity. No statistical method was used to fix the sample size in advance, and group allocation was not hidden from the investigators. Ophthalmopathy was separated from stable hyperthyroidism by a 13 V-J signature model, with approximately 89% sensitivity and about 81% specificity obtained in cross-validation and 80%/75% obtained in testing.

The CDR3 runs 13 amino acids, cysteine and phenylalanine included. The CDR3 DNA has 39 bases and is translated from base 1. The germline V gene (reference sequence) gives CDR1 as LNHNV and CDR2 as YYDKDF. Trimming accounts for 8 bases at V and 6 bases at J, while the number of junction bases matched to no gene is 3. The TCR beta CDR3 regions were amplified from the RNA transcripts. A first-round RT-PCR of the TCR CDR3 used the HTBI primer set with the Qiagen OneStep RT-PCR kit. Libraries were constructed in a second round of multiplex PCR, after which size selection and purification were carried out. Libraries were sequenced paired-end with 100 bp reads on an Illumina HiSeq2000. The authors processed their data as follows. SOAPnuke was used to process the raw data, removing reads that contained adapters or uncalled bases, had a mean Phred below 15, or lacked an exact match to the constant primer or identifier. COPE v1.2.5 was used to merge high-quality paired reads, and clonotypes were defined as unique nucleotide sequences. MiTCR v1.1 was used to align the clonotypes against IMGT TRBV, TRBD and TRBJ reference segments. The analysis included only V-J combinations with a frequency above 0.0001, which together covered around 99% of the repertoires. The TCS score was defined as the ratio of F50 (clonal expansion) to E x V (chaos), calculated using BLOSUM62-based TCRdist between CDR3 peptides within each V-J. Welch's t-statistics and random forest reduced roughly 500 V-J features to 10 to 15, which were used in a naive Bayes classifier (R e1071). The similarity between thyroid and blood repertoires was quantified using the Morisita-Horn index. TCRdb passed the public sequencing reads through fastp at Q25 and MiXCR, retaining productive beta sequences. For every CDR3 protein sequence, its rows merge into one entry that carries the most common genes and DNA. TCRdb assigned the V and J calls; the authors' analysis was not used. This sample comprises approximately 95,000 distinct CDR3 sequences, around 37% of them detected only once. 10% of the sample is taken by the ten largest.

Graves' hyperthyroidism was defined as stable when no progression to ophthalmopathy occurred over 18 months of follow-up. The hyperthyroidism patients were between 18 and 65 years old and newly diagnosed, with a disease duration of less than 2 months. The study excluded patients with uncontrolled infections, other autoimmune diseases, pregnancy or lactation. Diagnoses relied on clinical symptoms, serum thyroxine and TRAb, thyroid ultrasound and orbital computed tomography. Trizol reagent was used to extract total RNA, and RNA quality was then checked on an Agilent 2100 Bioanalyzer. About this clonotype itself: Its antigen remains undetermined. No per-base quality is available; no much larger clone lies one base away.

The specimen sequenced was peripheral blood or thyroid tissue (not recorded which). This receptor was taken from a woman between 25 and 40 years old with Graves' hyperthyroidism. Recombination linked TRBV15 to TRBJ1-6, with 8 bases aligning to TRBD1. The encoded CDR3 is CATPGQVNSPLHF. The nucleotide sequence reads TGTGCCACCCCGGGACAGGTTAATTCACCCCTCCACTTT.